Listed below are T cell receptor beta chains from one sample, sequenced in a study of T cells in localized non-small cell lung cancer. Assay: immunoSEQ multiplex PCR; the TCRdb copy retains only in-frame clones and omits some. The table shows roughly 29,000 clones, with 80% to 85% occurring only once. The input for sequencing was peripheral blood mononuclear cells, taken before any cancer treatment. These receptors were taken from a man between 35 and 75 years old with stage III lung adenocarcinoma. The conserved cysteine and the conserved F or W are not part of the CDR3 here.

v_gene: TRBV10-2; CDR3aa: ASSELGPTEAF
v_gene: TRBV28; CDR3aa: ASSPVQGRSLDQKLF
v_gene: TRBV11-2; CDR3aa: ASSLEGSYGYT
v_gene: TRBV28; CDR3aa: ASTLQRAPYEQY
v_gene: TRBV28; CDR3aa: ASSFLAQPQH
v_gene: TRBV28; CDR3aa: ASSTGTGGEKLF
v_gene: TRBV7-7; CDR3aa: ASSLAGSETQY
v_gene: TRBV30; CDR3aa: AWSSTSYEQY
v_gene: TRBV6-5; CDR3aa: ASSSRDPRGQPQH
v_gene: TRBV6-5; CDR3aa: ASSFRTGGEKLF
v_gene: TRBV6-5; CDR3aa: ATGTRHEQY
v_gene: TRBV9; CDR3aa: ASSGILGNTIY
v_gene: TRBV9; CDR3aa: ASSVAQGQKQF
v_gene: TRBV19; CDR3aa: ASNTGVHQPQH
v_gene: TRBV27; CDR3aa: ASSRDRSPRF
v_gene: TRBV7-2; CDR3aa: ASSSGQGFSGYT
v_gene: TRBV14; CDR3aa: ASSPPGASYEQY
v_gene: TRBV13; CDR3aa: ASSLSGPYNEQF
v_gene: TRBV15; CDR3aa: ATSSTGVKLF
v_gene: TRBV27; CDR3aa: ASSGTGLTGELF
v_gene: TRBV28; CDR3aa: ASSLQGYTDTQY
v_gene: TRBV11-2; CDR3aa: ASSLAWNTGELF
v_gene: TRBV5-1; CDR3aa: ASSFGSSTTAETQY
v_gene: TRBV21-1; CDR3aa: ASSNTGASVKWNEQF
v_gene: TRBV19; CDR3aa: ASRVDRGDTGELF
v_gene: TRBV10-2; CDR3aa: ASRPGTGDGANVLT
v_gene: TRBV25-1; CDR3aa: ASSVAGKETQY
v_gene: TRBV11-1; CDR3aa: ASSSSGQVFDEQF
v_gene: TRBV12-5; CDR3aa: ASGLTNQETQY
v_gene: TRBV6-1; CDR3aa: ASRRLGGAQETQY
v_gene: TRBV10-2; CDR3aa: ASSESTAGVNEQF
v_gene: TRBV6-5; CDR3aa: ASSSDSSSYNEQF
v_gene: TRBV27; CDR3aa: ASTPRSTEAF
v_gene: TRBV7-2; CDR3aa: ASSLVGGRGSGNTIY
v_gene: TRBV10-3; CDR3aa: AIRTTSSGYEQY